The rows below give T cell receptor beta chains drawn from one sample of a study of T-cell reconstitution after alpha-beta-depleted transplantation in children. TCRdb re-called the PCR reads with MiXCR, one entry per CDR3 protein. The sample holds about 1,000,000 distinct CDR3 sequences, about 30% seen once. Sequenced here: PBMCs, mostly from graft donor cells, sampled 360 days after TCRalphabeta/CD19-depleted stem cell transplant. The origin of the receptors is a boy in the first two years of life who had a stem cell transplant for SCID, so the T cells may come from the graft donor. The CDR3 runs from the conserved cysteine through the conserved F or W. The order of the fields is V gene, clone size, D gene, J gene, CDR3 protein, CDR3 DNA. A D gene is named only where the DNA matches it firmly. A row's size may be missing; if present it is once, few, many or a size class.

>TRBV28|-|TRBD1|TRBJ1-6
CASSSFSWGQEHSPLHF
TGTGCCAGCAGTTCCTTTAGCTGGGGACAGGAACATTCACCCCTCCACTTT
>TRBV20-1|-|-|TRBJ1-5
CSARRQGEGQPQHF
TGCAGTGCTAGAAGGCAGGGCGAGGGTCAGCCCCAGCATTTT
>TRBV12-3/TRBV12-4|-|TRBD1|TRBJ2-1
CASNDPDRGWENEQFF
TGTGCCAGCAACGACCCGGACAGGGGGTGGGAGAATGAGCAGTTCTTC
>TRBV12-3/TRBV12-4|-|-|TRBJ2-5
CASSFGGQQETQYF
TGTGCCAGCAGTTTCGGGGGACAGCAAGAGACCCAGTACTTC
>TRBV30|-|-|TRBJ2-3
CASGTPPTTQYF
TGTGCCTCCGGGACTCCACCTACCACGCAGTATTTT
>TRBV5-1|-|-|TRBJ2-7
CASRRGTGTSYEQYF
TGCGCCAGCAGGAGGGGTACGGGCACCTCCTACGAGCAGTACTTC
>TRBV5-1|many|-|TRBJ2-5
CASSSLAEETQYF
TGTGCCAGCAGTTCCCTAGCAGAAGAGACCCAGTACTTC
>TRBV5-1|many|-|TRBJ1-1
CASSLAVDTEAFF
TGCGCCAGCAGCTTGGCCGTCGACACTGAAGCTTTCTTT
>TRBV28|few|TRBD2|TRBJ2-3
CASSLGPSGDTDTQYF
TGTGCCAGCAGTTTGGGGCCTAGCGGGGACACAGATACGCAGTATTTT
>TRBV5-1|-|-|TRBJ2-3
CASSLATRRGGTDTQYF
TGCGCCAGCAGCTTGGCAACGAGGCGGGGAGGCACAGATACGCAGTATTTT
>TRBV4-2|-|TRBD2|TRBJ2-1
CASSREGLASDNEQFF
TGTGCCAGCAGCCGAGAGGGACTAGCAAGCGACAATGAGCAGTTCTTC
>TRBV28|-|TRBD1|TRBJ1-2
CASSRDSFLPGYTF
TGTGCCAGCAGTAGGGACAGCTTTCTCCCTGGCTACACCTTC
>TRBV5-1|many|-|TRBJ2-3
CASSLVGGSSTDTQYF
TGCGCCAGCAGCTTGGTAGGCGGGTCCAGCACAGATACGCAGTATTTT
>TRBV28|many|-|TRBJ1-1
CASSPPLMNTEAFF
TGTGCCAGCAGCCCCCCTCTCATGAACACTGAAGCTTTCTTT
>TRBV5-6|-|-|TRBJ2-3
CASSLAARLWAQYF
TGTGCCAGCAGCTTGGCCGCTCGCCTCTGGGCGCAGTATTTT
>TRBV5-1|few|TRBD1|TRBJ2-1
CASSSPPKPPKQGGRDYNEQFF
TGCGCCAGCAGCTCGCCCCCAAAGCCACCGAAACAGGGGGGCAGAGATTACAATGAGCAGTTCTTC
>TRBV5-1|few|-|TRBJ2-6
CASSWDVGSGANVLTF
TGCGCCAGCAGCTGGGACGTAGGTTCTGGGGCCAACGTCCTGACTTTC
>TRBV29-1|-|-|TRBJ2-7
CSVVEGATYEQYF
TGCAGCGTTGTGGAGGGGGCCACCTACGAGCAGTACTTC
>TRBV10-2|-|-|TRBJ1-6
CASSESQGIRSPLHF
TGCGCCAGCAGTGAGTCGCAGGGTATACGGTCACCCCTCCACTTT
>TRBV28|few|TRBD1|TRBJ2-7
CASSSRTGLVYEQYF
TGTGCCAGCAGCTCAAGGACAGGGCTCGTCTACGAGCAGTACTTC
>TRBV25-1|few|TRBD1|TRBJ2-5
CASSVSGTGETQYF
TGTGCCAGCAGTGTGTCCGGGACAGGAGAGACCCAGTACTTC
>TRBV5-1|-|TRBD2|TRBJ2-1
CASSLASSGGAGEQFF
TGCGCCAGCAGCTTGGCATCTAGCGGGGGGGCGGGAGAGCAGTTCTTC
>TRBV20-1|few|TRBD1|TRBJ2-3
CSASDRVRGTDTQYF
TGCAGTGCTAGTGACAGGGTGAGGGGCACAGATACGCAGTATTTT
>TRBV29-1|-|-|TRBJ1-3
CSVENPGYGNTIYF
TGCAGCGTTGAGAACCCGGGGTATGGAAACACCATATATTTT
>TRBV5-1|-|-|TRBJ2-1
CASSFRLSNTPYNEQFF
TGCGCCAGCAGCTTTAGACTCTCCAATACTCCCTACAATGAGCAGTTCTTC
>TRBV10-3|few|-|TRBJ1-5
CAISDASNQPQHF
TGTGCCATCAGTGATGCTAGCAATCAGCCCCAGCATTTT
>TRBV5-1|few|-|TRBJ2-3
CASSLAEGATDTQYF
TGCGCCAGCAGCTTGGCCGAAGGGGCCACAGATACGCAGTATTTT
>TRBV20-1|few|TRBD2|TRBJ2-1
CSARTSGAVNEQFF
TGCAGTGCAAGGACTAGCGGGGCAGTCAATGAGCAGTTCTTC
>TRBV6-5|-|TRBD1|TRBJ2-7
CASSFYRGPTYEQYF
TGTGCCAGCAGTTTCTACAGGGGCCCAACCTACGAGCAGTACTTC
>TRBV20-1|few|-|TRBJ2-5
CSALMGRIQETQYF
TGCAGTGCTCTCATGGGACGGATCCAAGAGACCCAGTACTTC
>TRBV5-5|many|TRBD1|TRBJ1-6
CASTWTGSSYNSPLHF
TGTGCCAGCACCTGGACAGGGAGCTCCTATAATTCACCCCTCCACTTT
>TRBV3-1|-|-|TRBJ2-5
CASSHPQETQYF
TGTGCCAGCAGCCATCCCCAAGAGACCCAGTACTTC
>TRBV6-2/TRBV6-3|-|-|TRBJ1-2
CASSMAVYGYTF
TGTGCCAGCAGTATGGCGGTTTATGGCTACACCTTC
>TRBV7-2|few|-|TRBJ2-3
CASSLMVGDTQYF
TGTGCCAGCAGCTTAATGGTAGGGGATACGCAGTATTTT
>TRBV20-1|-|-|TRBJ1-4
CSASRLNEKLFF
TGCAGTGCTAGTCGGCTTAATGAAAAACTGTTTTTT
>TRBV14|-|TRBD1|TRBJ2-5
CASSRDRGVKETQYF
TGTGCCAGCAGTCGGGACAGGGGGGTAAAGGAGACCCAGTACTTC
>TRBV28|-|-|TRBJ2-3
CASKWQGVSDTQYF
TGTGCCAGCAAGTGGCAGGGAGTATCAGATACGCAGTATTTT
>TRBV20-1|-|-|TRBJ1-1
CSAASTQGPEAFF
TGCAGTGCTGCATCAACTCAGGGACCTGAAGCTTTCTTT
>TRBV20-1|-|-|TRBJ2-1
CSARFPGRGAYNEQFF
TGCAGTGCTAGGTTCCCTGGAAGGGGAGCCTACAATGAGCAGTTCTTC
>TRBV5-1|-|-|TRBJ1-2
CASSATAGGHYGYTF
TGCGCCAGCAGCGCGACTGCCGGGGGTCACTATGGCTACACCTTC
>TRBV9|-|-|TRBJ1-2
CASSVGPFAGNYGYTF
TGTGCCAGCAGCGTAGGTCCCTTCGCAGGGAACTATGGCTACACCTTC
>TRBV28|-|TRBD1|TRBJ1-2
CASSLATGWNYGYTF
TGTGCCAGCAGTTTAGCGACAGGGTGGAACTATGGCTACACCTTC
>TRBV20-1|-|TRBD2|TRBJ2-3
CSAINSGGADTQYF
TGCAGTGCTATCAATAGCGGGGGCGCAGATACGCAGTATTTT
>TRBV7-3|-|-|TRBJ2-3
CASSLGQETDTQYF
TGTGCCAGCAGCTTAGGGCAGGAGACAGATACGCAGTATTTT
>TRBV10-1|few|TRBD2|TRBJ2-1
CASSDRRASGNNEQFF
TGCGCCAGCAGTGATCGGCGGGCTAGCGGGAACAATGAGCAGTTCTTC
>TRBV5-5|-|-|TRBJ1-6
CASSTAPVSPLHF
TGTGCCAGCAGCACAGCCCCCGTTTCACCCCTCCACTTT
>TRBV20-1|once|TRBD2|TRBJ2-3
CSARDLRASGGAGHTDTQYF
TGCAGTGCTAGAGATTTGAGGGCTAGCGGGGGGGCTGGACACACAGATACGCAGTATTTT
>TRBV19|-|-|TRBJ1-5
CASIQRGGLLNQPQHF
TGTGCCAGTATTCAAAGAGGGGGTTTGCTCAATCAGCCCCAGCATTTT
>TRBV29-1|-|-|TRBJ2-2
CSLRLRGPGELFF
TGCAGCCTCAGGCTCCGTGGGCCCGGGGAGCTGTTTTTT
>TRBV27|-|TRBD2|TRBJ2-2
CASSPDAGGGGGELFF
TGTGCCAGCAGTCCTGACGCGGGGGGCGGTGGCGGGGAGCTGTTTTTT
>TRBV5-1|-|-|TRBJ1-1
CASRGRAFTEAFF
TGCGCCAGCAGGGGACGGGCGTTCACTGAAGCTTTCTTT
>TRBV28|many|-|TRBJ1-1
CASSSRMNTEAFF
TGTGCCAGCAGTTCCAGGATGAACACTGAAGCTTTCTTT